This T cell receptor (beta chain) originates from a study of vaccination effects on CD4 cells after COVID-19. The ViraFEST assay expanded antigen-specific CD4+ T cells with viral peptide pools before sequencing. The authors isolated CD4+ T cells after around 10 days of culture. All participants had two doses of either the BNT162b2 or mRNA-1273 vaccine. Some clones are missing from TCRdb's copy, which holds only in-frame ones; the method was immunoSEQ multiplex PCR. The sample lists 25,000 to 40,000 clones; approximately 64% were seen once. V lost 3 bases and J 7 bases, leaving 6 bases between the germline ends. The germline V gene encodes CDR1 SNHLY and CDR2 FYNNEI. The CDR3 covers 11 residues. Remarks on this clone: What it binds is not known.

This receptor was taken from a human donor who received a COVID-19 vaccine. This material consisted of CD4+ T cells from PBMCs cultured with SARS-CoV-2 spike peptides, taken after COVID-19 vaccination. The rearrangement links TRBV2 to TRBJ1-1; no reliable D call. The CDR3 sequence: CASSDLGEAFF. The CDR3, as DNA: TGTGCCAGCAGTGATCTGGGTGAAGCTTTCTTT.